This TCR beta chain was identified in a study of response to subunit inactivated influenza vaccine. This clonotype was picked up many times. The antigen remains unidentified. Per the germline V gene, CDR1 is MGHRA and CDR2 is YSYEKL. This CDR3 is built from 15 residues. Trimming cost V 2 bases and J 1 base, with 9 bases left between them. One entry per CDR3 protein, called by TCRdb with MiXCR from the RT-PCR reads. The data contain fewer than 600,000 distinct CDR3 sequences, around 7.9% of them singletons. Study results and caveats: Researchers suggested that each seasonal influenza vaccination recruits few new T cells.

The TCR originated in a man between 50 and 69 years old who received an inactivated influenza vaccine. Sample: PBMCs from blood, taken around 25 months after vaccination. The chain employs TRBV4-1 and TRBJ2-1; D ambiguous. The DNA for the CDR3 is TGCGCCAGCAGCCAACGGGCAGATTCCTACAATGAGCAGTTCTTC. This codes for CASSQRADSYNEQFF.